This entry lists 3 T cell receptor beta chains sequenced from one sample in a study of T cells in Graves' hyperthyroidism and ophthalmopathy. RNA transcripts provided the source from which TCR beta CDR3 regions were amplified. The HTBI set primed first-round TCR CDR3 RT-PCR. TCRdb itself ran the multiplex PCR reads through MiXCR, one entry per CDR3 protein. The table lists hundreds of thousands of distinct CDR3 sequences, less than 25% of them singletons. The sequenced sample was blood. Source of these receptors: a man between 25 and 39 years old with Graves' ophthalmopathy.

In this sample, this clonotype turned up a few times. The chain carries TRBV7-2 and TRBJ2-7; 9 bases align to TRBD2. This CDR3 has 16 residues. V was clipped by 5 bases and J by 4 bases; unmatched bases: 12. The germline V gene has CDR1 SGHTA and CDR2 FQGNSA. For the CDR3, the DNA is TGTGCCAGCAGCCCCCGCGGGGGGGGTCGTTCTTACGAGCAGTACTTC. This gives the protein CASSPRGGGRSYEQYF. The full variable domain, rest sourced from reference TRBV7-2 and TRBJ2-7, is GAGVSQSPSNKVTEKGKDVELRCDPISGHTALYWYRQSLGQGLEFLIYFQGNSAPDKSGLPSDRFSAERTGGSVSTLTIQRTQQEDSAVYLCASSPRGGGRSYEQYFGPGTRLTVT.

The sample holds many counts of this clonotype. The rearrangement joins TRBV12-3 or TRBV12-4 to TRBJ2-1; D not certain. This CDR3 comprises 13 residues. Trimming cost V 4 bases and J 5 bases, with 9 bases left between them. The CDR3 region has the DNA TGTGCCAGCAGTTCCCCGGGCGACAATGAGCAGTTCTTC. It is translated as CASSSPGDNEQFF.

This clonotype was seen a few times. V gene TRBV20-1 combines with J gene TRBJ2-1; D might be TRBD2 (6 bases). Per the germline V gene, CDR1 is DFQATT and CDR2 is SNEGSKA (reference sequence). This CDR3 spans 14 amino acids. Trimming cost V 6 bases and J 4 bases, with 16 bases left between them. CDR3 bases: TGCAGTGCAGTTCCGGCGGGGCCGTACAATGAGCAGTTCTTC. Translated: CSAVPAGPYNEQFF.